The 4 T cell receptor beta chains below were found in one sample sequenced in a study of regulatory T cells in long-lasting Graves disease. Described time point: persistent/refractory GD, antithyroid drugs over 5 years with positive TRAb. Researchers made the TCR library from RNA that was extracted from PBMCs. Relying on iRepertoire HTBI primers and Arm-PCR of CDR3 regions, the team built TCR beta libraries. TCRdb analysed the multiplex PCR reads with MiXCR anew, one entry per CDR3 protein. The sample shows approximately 400,000 distinct CDR3 sequences, roughly 25% of them seen only once. This sample comprised peripheral blood mononuclear cells (PBMCs), obtained when the disease was refractory, from a patient treated with antithyroid drugs. The source of these receptors is a woman aged 40 to 49 with Graves disease.

CDR3 amino acids: CASSPRDIGYGYTF. The CDR3, as DNA: TGTGCCAGCAGCCCGAGGGACATTGGTTATGGCTACACCTTC. The chain is built from TRBV7-8 and TRBJ1-2; D possibly corresponds to TRBD1 (6 bases). The CDR3 sequence is 14 residues long. V gave up 5 bases and J gave up 5 bases, with 15 bases separating them. The germline V gene has CDR1 SGHVS and CDR2 FQNEAQ. Complete variable domain (other parts from reference TRBV7-8 and TRBJ1-2): GAGVSQSPRYKVAKRGQDVALRCDPISGHVSLFWYQQALGQGPEFLTYFQNEAQLDKSGLPSDRFFAERPEGSVSTLKIQRTQQEDSAVYLCASSPRDIGYGYTFGSGTRLTVV.

This clonotype was counted many times. DNA for the CDR3: TGTGCCAGCAGGACCGGGACAGGGGGCAATCAGCCCCAGCATTTT. Translated, it gives CASRTGTGGNQPQHF. V is TRBV28 and J is TRBJ1-5, with TRBD1 matching over 10 bases. The length of the CDR3 is 15 residues. V shed 6 bases and J 2 bases; nucleotides not matched to a gene: 4. Germline CDR1 reads MDHEN; CDR2 reads SYDVKM. Drawing the rest from reference TRBV28 and TRBJ1-5, the complete variable domain is DVKVTQSSRYLVKRTGEKVFLECVQDMDHENMFWYRQDPGLGLRLIYFSYDVKMKEKGDIPEGYSVSREKKERFSLILESASTNQTSMYLCASRTGTGGNQPQHFGDGTRLSIL.

The chain couples TRBV4-1 to TRBJ1-6; tentative D call: TRBD1 (5 bases). The V gene lost 1 base and the J gene lost 12 bases, with 22 bases spanning the gap. Germline values: CDR1 MGHRA, CDR2 YSYEKL. This CDR3 region has 17 residues. The CDR3 reads CASSQGGRDGRRGPLHF. The DNA of the CDR3 is TGCGCCAGCAGCCAAGGAGGCCGGGACGGTCGTCGGGGACCCCTCCACTTT.

The chain combines TRBV12-3 or TRBV12-4 with TRBJ2-3; D is perhaps TRBD2 (6 bases). V lost 5 bases to trimming and J lost 3 bases, with 15 bases between them. The CDR3 runs 15 residues. The CDR3 loop is CASSAQTGETDTQYF. The DNA of the CDR3 is TGTGCCAGCAGTGCTCAGACGGGAGAGACAGATACGCAGTATTTT.